Below are 13 T cell receptor beta chains sequenced from a single sample in a study of T cells in Graves' hyperthyroidism and ophthalmopathy. Authors of the study amplified TCR beta CDR3 regions from RNA transcripts. RT-PCR in the first round (using the HTBI primer set) targeted the TCR CDR3. MiXCR, run by TCRdb on the multiplex PCR reads, gives a single entry per CDR3 protein. Of approximately 690,000 distinct CDR3 sequences listed, roughly 15% are singletons. Sequencing input: blood. The receptor set was obtained from a woman aged 45 to 65 with Graves' ophthalmopathy.

The chain joins TRBV18 to TRBJ2-6; 10 bases agree with TRBD2. After removal of 0 bases from V and 1 base from J, the junction contained 6 bases not matched to a gene. This CDR3 region has 19 residues. Per the germline V gene, CDR1 is KGHSH and CDR2 is LQKENI. The CDR3: CASSPPLAGGLSGANVLTF. CDR3 coding DNA: TGTGCCAGCTCACCACCTTTAGCGGGAGGCCTATCTGGGGCCAACGTCCTGACTTTC.

The genes are TRBV9 and TRBJ1-5, with D possibly being TRBD1 (5 bases). This CDR3 region has 15 residues. The germline gives CDR1 SGDLS, CDR2 YYNGEE. V was clipped by 4 bases and J by 0 bases, with 11 bases between them. This CDR3 is CASSRGTASNQPQHF. In DNA form, the CDR3 reads TGTGCCAGCAGCCGGGGGACGGCTAGCAATCAGCCCCAGCATTTT.

In its sample, this clonotype was seen many times. The genes are TRBV6-2 or TRBV6-3 and TRBJ1-1, with D possibly TRBD1 on 5 matching bases. Trimming cost V 3 bases and J 4 bases, with 9 bases left between them. This CDR3 is 13 amino acids long. Germline loops: CDR1 MNHEY, CDR2 SVGEGT. CDR3 amino acids: CASSYAGSTEAFF. The CDR3 coding sequence is TGTGCCAGCAGTTATGCAGGGAGCACTGAAGCTTTCTTT.

This clonotype has at least ten counts. The chain employs TRBV30 and TRBJ1-2; unclear D gene. Deletions cut 0 bases from V and 2 bases from J, with 7 bases between. CDR1 is GTSNPN, CDR2 SVGIG, per germline (reference sequence). The CDR3 runs 13 residues. DNA for the CDR3: TGTGCCTGGAGTGTAACACTCAACTATGGCTACACCTTC. Its protein is CAWSVTLNYGYTF.

This clonotype was counted once. Being one base from a much bigger clone, this may be a read error. The chain is built from TRBV28 and TRBJ1-5; a possible D gene is TRBD1 (6 bases). The germline V gene has CDR1 MDHEN and CDR2 SYDVKM. The CDR3 extends over 16 amino acids. V shed 4 bases and J shed 0 bases, with 13 bases lying between them. The CDR3 nucleotides are TGTGCCAGCAGTTCCCCCGGGACACATAGCAATCAGCCCCAGCATTTT. Translating gives CASSSPGTHSNQPQHF.

This clonotype was detected many times. V usage is TRBV20-1 and J usage is TRBJ1-5; weak D call: TRBD1 (6 bases). The V and J ends lost 2 bases and 5 bases respectively, with 19 bases between them. The CDR3 covers 16 residues. Germline V gene sequence: CDR1 DFQATT, CDR2 SNEGSKA (reference sequence). The CDR3 sequence is CSARTTQGILHQPQHF. CDR3 nucleotides: TGCAGTGCTAGAACTACACAGGGAATTCTCCATCAGCCCCAGCATTTT.

This clonotype was counted ten times or more. The J gene is TRBJ2-1, the V gene TRBV20-1; D gene uncertain. The CDR3 has 11 residues. Germline V gene sequence: CDR1 DFQATT, CDR2 SNEGSKA (reference sequence). V lost 1 base, J lost 13 bases, and 11 bases lay in between. CDR3: CSARGPNIQFF. CDR3 in DNA: TGCAGTGCTAGAGGACCCAATATTCAGTTCTTC.

This clonotype appeared once. The gene calls are TRBV2 and TRBJ2-1, with D maybe TRBD2 (5 bases). Germline-derived CDR1 and CDR2 are SNHLY and FYNNEI. The CDR3 has 13 amino acids. The V and J ends lost 8 bases and 5 bases respectively, with 13 bases between them. Here the CDR3 reads CASPSGRDNEQFF. The DNA for the CDR3 is TGTGCCAGCCCCAGCGGAAGAGACAATGAGCAGTTCTTC.

This clonotype was detected many times. The genes are TRBV24-1 and TRBJ2-7, with D unresolved. V lost 2 bases and J lost 1, with 8 bases in between. From germline, CDR1 is KGHDR and CDR2 SFDVKD. The CDR3 sequence is 14 residues long. DNA of the CDR3: TGTGCCACCAGTGATTCAGGCCGGTCCTACGAGCAGTACTTC. It encodes CATSDSGRSYEQYF.

This clonotype was observed at least ten times. The V gene is TRBV19, the J gene TRBJ2-2; the D gene is possibly TRBD1 (5 bases). The CDR3 spans 16 residues. Germline V CDR1 and CDR2: LNHDA, SQIVND (reference sequence). Deletions cut 7 bases from V and 6 bases from J, with 21 bases between. The CDR3 sequence is CASTAQGYPPPGELFF. In DNA form, the CDR3 reads TGTGCCAGTACCGCCCAGGGCTATCCTCCTCCCGGGGAGCTGTTTTTT.

As to this clonotype: This may come from a read error, since a much larger clone is one base off. The genes are TRBV11-3 and TRBJ2-5; weak D call: TRBD1 (5 bases). The germline V gene encodes CDR1 SGHNT and CDR2 YENEEA. Trimming cost V 3 bases and J 9 bases, with 20 bases left between them. The CDR3 covers 15 residues. The CDR3 DNA is TGTGCCAGCAGCTTTGGCCCAGACTCAGGGTGGGCCCAGTACTTC. Translating gives CASSFGPDSGWAQYF. Drawing the rest from reference TRBV11-3 and TRBJ2-5, the complete variable domain is EAGVVQSPRYKIIEKKQPVAFWCNPISGHNTLYWYLQNLGQGPELLIRYENEEAVDDSQLPKDRFSAERLKGVDSTLKIQPAELGDSAVYLCASSFGPDSGWAQYFGPGTRLLVL.

The chain joins TRBV6-1 to TRBJ1-1; the D is unclear. The germline V gene has CDR1 MNHNS and CDR2 SASEGT. This CDR3 comprises 14 residues. Trimming removed 2 bases at V and 0 bases at J, with 7 bases between. The CDR3 here is CASSESVLNTEAFF. Written as DNA, the CDR3 is TGTGCCAGCAGTGAATCGGTGCTGAACACTGAAGCTTTCTTT.

This clonotype appeared many times. V usage is TRBV30 and J usage is TRBJ1-1, with D perhaps TRBD1 (6 bases). Trimming shortened V by 6 bases and J by 3 bases, and 20 bases separated the two germline ends. This CDR3 comprises 15 residues. Germline CDR1 and CDR2: GTSNPN and SVGIG (reference sequence). CDR3 amino acids: CACSILTGIYTEAFF. In nucleotides, the CDR3 is TGTGCCTGCTCGATACTTACAGGGATTTACACTGAAGCTTTCTTT.